A selection of T cell receptor beta chains follows, all from one sample in a study of blood T cell repertoires in COVID-19. Measured with immunoSEQ multiplex PCR; TCRdb has only the in-frame clones, and not every one. This sample has around 270,000 clones; under 85% occur once, and the top ten carry approximately 0.94%. Sequenced material: peripheral blood. All receptors come from a human donor with COVID-19, enrolled during active disease. The donor label of this sample is uncertain. Each CDR3 is given without its conserved first and last residue.

V: TRBV29-1
J: TRBJ2-7
CDR3: STRGAGGEQY

V: TRBV21-1
J: TRBJ2-5
CDR3: ASSKRASGGETQY

V: TRBV6-5
J: TRBJ1-1
CDR3: ASSHRNTEAF

V: TRBV29-1
J: TRBJ1-2
CDR3: SVDFTGGYGYT

V: TRBV18
J: TRBJ1-4
CDR3: ASSPRAEEDEKLF

V: TRBV19
J: TRBJ1-1
CDR3: ASSTARDRGFEAF

V: TRBV28
J: TRBJ1-5
CDR3: ASRLPGQVGQPQH

V: TRBV9
J: TRBJ1-3
CDR3: ASSVDNPSSGNTIY

V: TRBV29-1
J: TRBJ2-3
CDR3: SVRIQGSDTQY

V: TRBV21-1
J: TRBJ2-3
CDR3: ASSTLAEMTDTQY

V: TRBV10-3
J: TRBJ1-2
CDR3: AITPRGLDGYT

V: TRBV5-1
J: TRBJ2-4
CDR3: ASSPRLVAGNSGRSNIQY

V: TRBV19
J: TRBJ2-1
CDR3: ASNPLGAGDEQF

V: TRBV5-5
J: TRBJ1-2
CDR3: ASSLALRTGGGYGYT

V: TRBV6-5
J: TRBJ1-1
CDR3: ATVQTGNTEAF

V: TRBV10-3
J: TRBJ1-4
CDR3: AISEGGGYHEKLF

V: TRBV29-1
J: TRBJ1-1
CDR3: STLGGGTEAF

V: TRBV6-5
J: TRBJ1-1
CDR3: ASSSSGAEAF

V: TRBV21-1
J: TRBJ2-1
CDR3: ASSQILAGGTYNEQF

V: TRBV30
J: TRBJ1-1
CDR3: AWSVSKNMNTEAF

V: TRBV2
J: TRBJ2-3
CDR3: ASREGLATDTQY

V: TRBV7-2
J: TRBJ2-7
CDR3: ASSSDRSSYEQY

V: TRBV5-1
J: TRBJ2-3
CDR3: ASSLETSGPSTDTQY

V: TRBV27
J: TRBJ2-5
CDR3: ASSPTGGGGTQY

V: TRBV5-1
J: TRBJ1-6
CDR3: ASSLDRSSSYNSPLH

V: TRBV18
J: TRBJ2-7
CDR3: ASSPNRDEQY

V: TRBV12-3/TRBV12-4
J: TRBJ1-5
CDR3: ASSLSFQPQH

V: TRBV29-1
J: TRBJ1-5
CDR3: SVEDPQENQPQH

V: TRBV7-2
J: TRBJ1-6
CDR3: ASSLGRAWDSNNSPLH

V: TRBV6-2/TRBV6-3
J: TRBJ1-1
CDR3: ASSYQVNTEAF

V: TRBV19
J: TRBJ2-2
CDR3: ASSGRGGTGELF

V: TRBV19
J: TRBJ2-7
CDR3: ASSIASTSGSYEQY

V: TRBV15
J: TRBJ2-7
CDR3: ATSRVLGLARSYEQY

V: TRBV19
J: TRBJ1-2
CDR3: ASKSGGHPRLEGYT

V: TRBV20-1
J: TRBJ1-2
CDR3: AWDRGGGYT

V: TRBV18
J: TRBJ2-7
CDR3: ASSAKTGGLNEQY

V: TRBV4-3
J: TRBJ1-2
CDR3: ASSRNNYGYT

V: TRBV3-1/TRBV3-2
J: TRBJ2-2
CDR3: ASSQDRVALGTGELF

V: TRBV9
J: TRBJ1-3
CDR3: ASSAHRGSHSGNTIY

V: TRBV19
J: TRBJ2-3
CDR3: ASSMALRGLGTDTQY

V: TRBV2
J: TRBJ1-2
CDR3: ASMGRGDYGYT

V: TRBV5-1
J: TRBJ2-2
CDR3: ASSLEPSGIGGELF

V: TRBV5-1
J: TRBJ1-1
CDR3: ASSLTGTGDTNTEAF

V: TRBV4-3
J: TRBJ1-4
CDR3: ASSQGLGQGSQKLF

V: TRBV12-3/TRBV12-4
J: TRBJ1-5
CDR3: ASSETGAQPQH

V: TRBV5-1
J: TRBJ1-1
CDR3: ASSRGRGLSMEAF